Included here is one T cell receptor beta chain sequence, with context. Its antigen is undetermined. J lost 3 bases, V lost 0 bases, and 5 bases had no gene match. Germline V gives CDR1 LGHNT, CDR2 FRNRAP. CDR3 size: 17 residues. The data were obtained in a study of cytomegalovirus exposure and HLA in healthy donors. Notes on the study in general: TCR beta chains associated with HLA were, in a later analysis, more clonally expanded than equally common others.

The PCR ran on 60 Vbeta and 13 Jbeta primers. The method was immunoSEQ multiplex PCR; TCRdb's version includes in-frame clones alone and lacks a portion of them. Counted here are roughly 110,000 clones, just over 70% occurring once; the ten biggest clones make up about 0.8%. The TCR originated in a boy between 5 and 17 years old in good health and CMV-seronegative. The chain couples TRBV12-5 to TRBJ2-3; 11 bases map to TRBD2. The material sequenced was PBMCs. Here the CDR3 reads CASGLVVAGGPTDTQYF. The DNA for the CDR3 is TGTGCTAGTGGTTTGGTCGTAGCGGGAGGGCCTACAGATACGCAGTATTTT.